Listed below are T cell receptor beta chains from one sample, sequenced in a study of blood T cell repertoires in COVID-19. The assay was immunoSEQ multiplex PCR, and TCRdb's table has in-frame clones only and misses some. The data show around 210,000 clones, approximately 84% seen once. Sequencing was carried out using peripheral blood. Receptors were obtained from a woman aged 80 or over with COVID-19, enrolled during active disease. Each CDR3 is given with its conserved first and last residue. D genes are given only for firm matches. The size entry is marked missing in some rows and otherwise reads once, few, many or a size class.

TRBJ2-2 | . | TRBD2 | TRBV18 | CASSLLAGAEAGELFF | TGTGCCAGCTCACTATTAGCGGGAGCGGAAGCCGGGGAGCTGTTTTTT
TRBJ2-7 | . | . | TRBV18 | CASSLPTSSSYEQYF | TGTGCCAGCTCACTCCCCACCTCGAGCTCCTACGAGCAGTACTTC
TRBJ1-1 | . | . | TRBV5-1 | CASTRGNLRTDTEAFF | TGCGCCAGCACCCGCGGGAACCTGAGGACGGACACTGAAGCTTTCTTT
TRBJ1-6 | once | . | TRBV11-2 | CASNPGGSGPSYNSPLHF | TGTGCCAGCAACCCGGGGGGGTCAGGGCCCTCCTATAATTCACCCCTCCACTTT
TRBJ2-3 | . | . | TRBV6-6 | CASSSHRDRTDTQYF | TGTGCCAGCAGTTCCCACAGGGACCGCACAGATACGCAGTATTTT
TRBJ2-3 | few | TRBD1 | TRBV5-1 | CASSRDRGEVDTQYF | TGCGCCAGCAGCCGGGACAGGGGAGAAGTCGATACGCAGTATTTT
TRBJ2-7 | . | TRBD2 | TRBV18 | CASSPGEGGYEQYF | TGTGCCAGCTCACCCGGGGAGGGCGGCTACGAGCAGTACTTC
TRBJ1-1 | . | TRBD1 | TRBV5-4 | CASSLGTGEATEAFF | TGTGCCAGCAGCTTAGGGACAGGGGAGGCCACTGAAGCTTTCTTT
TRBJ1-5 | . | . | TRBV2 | CASSGTMGRPQHF | TGTGCCAGCAGTGGGACAATGGGGCGGCCCCAGCATTTT
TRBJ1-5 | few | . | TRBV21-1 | CASSKSLQGARVQPQHF | TGTGCCAGCAGCAAAAGCCTCCAGGGGGCGCGGGTTCAGCCCCAGCATTTT
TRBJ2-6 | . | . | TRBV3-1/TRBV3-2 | CASSQLAGSSSSGANVLTF | TGTGCCAGCAGCCAGCTGGCCGGGTCTAGCAGCTCTGGGGCCAACGTCCTGACTTTC
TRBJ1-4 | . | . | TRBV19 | CASSRSGAPGEKLFF | TGTGCCAGTAGTCGGTCAGGGGCGCCGGGAGAAAAACTGTTTTTT
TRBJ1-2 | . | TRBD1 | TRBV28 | CASSPPRGQGFDHYGYTF | TGTGCCAGCAGCCCCCCCCGGGGACAGGGGTTTGATCACTATGGCTACACCTTC
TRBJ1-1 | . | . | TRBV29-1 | CSVYKDNMNTEAFF | TGCAGCGTCTACAAGGACAACATGAACACTGAAGCTTTCTTT
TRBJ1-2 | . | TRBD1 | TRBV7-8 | CASSPGQINYGYTF | TGTGCCAGCAGCCCGGGACAGATCAACTATGGCTACACCTTC
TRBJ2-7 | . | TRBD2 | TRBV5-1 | CVSTGTSGGYEQYF | TGCGTCAGCACCGGGACTAGCGGTGGGTACGAGCAGTACTTC
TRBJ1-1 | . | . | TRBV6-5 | CASSNPGGKDEAFF | TGTGCCAGCAGTAACCCCGGGGGGAAAGATGAAGCTTTCTTT
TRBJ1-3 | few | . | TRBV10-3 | CAIGGQSSGNTIYF | TGTGCCATCGGAGGACAGAGCTCTGGAAACACCATATATTTT
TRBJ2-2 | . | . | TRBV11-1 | CASSPKRKAGELFF | TGTGCCAGCAGCCCTAAAAGAAAAGCCGGGGAGCTGTTTTTT
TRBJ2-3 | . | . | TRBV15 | CATSRARGQGGVDTQYF | TGTGCCACCAGCAGAGCCCGGGGCCAGGGGGGTGTAGATACGCAGTATTTT
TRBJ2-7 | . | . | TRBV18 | CASSPPTGSSYEQYF | TGTGCCAGCTCACCACCAACCGGGAGCTCCTACGAGCAGTACTTC
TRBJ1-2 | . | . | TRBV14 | CASSQGQTYGYTF | TGTGCCAGCAGCCAGGGGCAGACCTATGGCTACACCTTC
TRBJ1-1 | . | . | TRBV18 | CASSPGLGVNTEAFF | TGTGCCAGCTCACCAGGTCTCGGGGTGAACACTGAAGCTTTCTTT
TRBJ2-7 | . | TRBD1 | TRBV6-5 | CASSYSGTGWGEQYF | TGTGCCAGCAGTTATTCCGGGACAGGGTGGGGCGAGCAGTACTTC
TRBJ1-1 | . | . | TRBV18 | CASSPAERTEAFF | TGTGCCAGCTCACCCGCCGAGCGGACTGAAGCTTTCTTT
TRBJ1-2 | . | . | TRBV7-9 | CASSSEAGGGYTF | TGTGCCAGCAGCTCTGAGGCGGGGGGTGGCTACACCTTC
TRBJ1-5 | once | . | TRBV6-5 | CASISLGPGGQPQHF | TGTGCCAGTATTTCCCTAGGACCCGGGGGTCAGCCCCAGCATTTT
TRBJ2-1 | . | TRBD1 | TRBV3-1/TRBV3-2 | CASSLPGTGFNNEQFF | TGTGCCAGCAGCCTGCCAGGGACAGGATTCAACAATGAGCAGTTCTTC
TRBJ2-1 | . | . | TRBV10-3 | CAIKGTNGVDEQFF | TGTGCCATCAAAGGGACAAACGGTGTCGATGAGCAGTTCTTC
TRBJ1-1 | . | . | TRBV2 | CASSNRASEAFF | TGTGCCAGCAGCAACAGGGCCTCTGAAGCTTTCTTT
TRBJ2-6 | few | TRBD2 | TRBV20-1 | CSASPSGRTGANVLTF | TGCAGTGCTAGTCCTAGCGGGAGAACTGGGGCCAACGTCCTGACTTTC
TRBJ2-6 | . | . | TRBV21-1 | CASSRGTARSSGANVLTF | TGTGCCAGCAGCAGGGGGACAGCTAGGAGCTCTGGGGCCAACGTCCTGACTTTC
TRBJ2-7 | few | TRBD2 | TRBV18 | CASSPSGGAGDYEQYF | TGTGCCAGCTCACCCTCCGGGGGAGCGGGGGACTACGAGCAGTACTTC
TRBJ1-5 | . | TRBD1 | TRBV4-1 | CASSGQGAHQPQHF | TGCGCCAGCAGCGGACAGGGGGCACATCAGCCCCAGCATTTT
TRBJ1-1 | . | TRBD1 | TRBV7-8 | CASSLGGTGHEAFF | TGTGCCAGCAGCTTAGGGGGGACAGGCCACGAAGCTTTCTTT
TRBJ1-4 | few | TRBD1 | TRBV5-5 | CASSFGTGEKLFF | TGTGCCAGCAGCTTTGGGACAGGGGAAAAACTGTTTTTT
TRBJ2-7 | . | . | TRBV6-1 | CASSEALHSYEQYF | TGTGCCAGCAGTGAAGCACTTCATTCCTACGAGCAGTACTTC
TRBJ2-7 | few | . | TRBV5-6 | CASSRDTGEQYF | TGTGCCAGCAGCCGGGACACTGGGGAGCAGTACTTC
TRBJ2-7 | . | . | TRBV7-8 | CASSLATYSYEQYF | TGTGCCAGCAGCTTAGCAACTTATTCCTACGAGCAGTACTTC
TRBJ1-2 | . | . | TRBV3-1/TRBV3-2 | CASSRQTVNYGYTF | TGTGCCAGCAGTCGGCAGACAGTCAACTATGGCTACACCTTC
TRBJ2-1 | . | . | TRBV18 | CASSPPNPGSLYNEQFF | TGTGCCAGCTCACCCCCAAACCCGGGGTCCCTCTACAATGAGCAGTTCTTC
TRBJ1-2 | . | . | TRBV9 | CASSVMGRGGYTF | TGTGCCAGCAGCGTGATGGGTCGGGGTGGCTACACCTTC
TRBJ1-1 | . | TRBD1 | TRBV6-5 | CASSRTGGEAFF | TGTGCCAGCAGTCGTACAGGGGGTGAAGCTTTCTTT
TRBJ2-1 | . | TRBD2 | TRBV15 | CATGRAGGPNEQFF | TGTGCCACCGGCAGGGCGGGGGGGCCCAATGAGCAGTTCTTC
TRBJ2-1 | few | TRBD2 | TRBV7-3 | CASSPRGGSYNEQFF | TGTGCCAGCAGCCCACGCGGGGGCTCCTACAATGAGCAGTTCTTC
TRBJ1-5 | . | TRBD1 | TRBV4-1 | CASSRQTGGIQPQHF | TGCGCCAGCAGCCGTCAGACAGGGGGTATTCAGCCCCAGCATTTT
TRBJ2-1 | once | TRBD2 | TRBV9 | CASSVSAAGYYNEQFF | TGTGCCAGCAGCGTATCCGCAGCGGGATATTACAATGAGCAGTTCTTC
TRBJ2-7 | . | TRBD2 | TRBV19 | CASSSGSIAYEQYF | TGTGCCAGTAGTAGCGGGAGTATCGCCTACGAGCAGTACTTC
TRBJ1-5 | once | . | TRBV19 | CASSIAGGNQPQHF | TGTGCCAGTAGTATAGCAGGGGGCAATCAGCCCCAGCATTTT
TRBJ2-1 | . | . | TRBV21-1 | CASSHIPRFPSYNEQFF | TGTGCCAGCAGCCATATACCCAGGTTTCCCTCCTACAATGAGCAGTTCTTC
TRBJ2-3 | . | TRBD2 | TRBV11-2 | CASSLVASGEYTDTQYF | TGTGCCAGCAGCTTAGTCGCTAGCGGGGAATACACAGATACGCAGTATTTT
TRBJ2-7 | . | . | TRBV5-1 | CASSFGRVGSYEQYF | TGCGCCAGCAGCTTCGGCAGGGTAGGATCCTACGAGCAGTACTTC
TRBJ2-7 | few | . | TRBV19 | CASSPRGGEQYF | TGTGCCAGTAGCCCTAGGGGGGGAGAGCAGTACTTC
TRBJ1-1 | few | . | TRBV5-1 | CASTGDTRAEAFF | TGCGCCAGCACCGGGGACACCCGGGCTGAAGCTTTCTTT
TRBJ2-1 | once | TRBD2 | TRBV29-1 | CSVNKAGVYNEQFF | TGCAGCGTTAACAAGGCGGGAGTCTACAATGAGCAGTTCTTC